These T cell receptor beta chains were read from a single sample in a study of cytomegalovirus exposure and HLA in healthy donors. Libraries were prepared by immunoSEQ multiplex PCR; TCRdb keeps only in-frame clonotypes and omits some of them. The sample yields tens of thousands of clones, 65% to 85% seen once. The sample was PBMCs. The receptors were sampled from a man between 65 and 85 years old in good health and CMV-seronegative. Each CDR3 is given with its conserved first and last residue. The D gene is left open where the match is weak. Size values are once, few and many counts, or a class for expanded clones, and some rows have none.

j_call d_call clone_size v_call cdr3_nt cdr3_aa
TRBJ1-1 NA few TRBV6-1 TGTGCCACCCTGCGCGGGGGCGCCGACACTGAAGCTTTCTTT CATLRGGADTEAFF
TRBJ2-3 NA once TRBV18 TGTGCCAGCTCACCCCTAGGAGCAGATACGCAGTATTTT CASSPLGADTQYF
TRBJ1-5 TRBD1 NA TRBV5-1 TGCGCCAGCAGCCCGACAGGGGGTAAGGATCAGCCCCAGCATTTT CASSPTGGKDQPQHF
TRBJ1-6 NA NA TRBV5-1 TGCGCCAGCAGCATCGGACATAATAATTCACCCCTCCACTTT CASSIGHNNSPLHF
TRBJ1-4 NA NA TRBV5-1 TGCGCCACCCGGGAATCCCCTAATGAAAAACTGTTTTTT CATRESPNEKLFF
TRBJ1-1 NA NA TRBV10-3 TGTGCCATAAGGACAGACATAAACACTGAAGCTTTCTTT CAIRTDINTEAFF
TRBJ2-3 TRBD2 NA TRBV19 TGTGCCAGTAGTACCGTAAGCGGGAGAGTCTCAAGCACAGATACGCAGTATTTT CASSTVSGRVSSTDTQYF
TRBJ2-7 NA NA TRBV12-5 TGTGCTAGTGGTTTGCAAGCGGGCGAGCAGTACTTC CASGLQAGEQYF
TRBJ2-7 NA NA TRBV4-1 TGCGCCAGCAGCCAAGAACCCCAGGGTCCCTACGAGCAGTACTTC CASSQEPQGPYEQYF
TRBJ2-1 TRBD2 NA TRBV30 TGTGCCTGGAGGGGACTAGTACACAATGAGCAGTTCTTC CAWRGLVHNEQFF
TRBJ2-7 NA few TRBV3-1/TRBV3-2 TGTGCCAGCCAATACGAGCAGTACTTC CASQYEQYF
TRBJ1-1 NA once TRBV18 TGTGCCGAGCGGCAAATGGGGGGGGCGGCTGAAGCTTTCTTT CAERQMGGAAEAFF
TRBJ1-6 NA NA TRBV7-9 TGTGCCAGCAGCCTCCAGGGGAATTCACCCCTCCACTTT CASSLQGNSPLHF
TRBJ1-6 NA NA TRBV6-5 TGTGCCAGCAGTTATTTGGACAGCTTCAATTCACCCCTCCACTTT CASSYLDSFNSPLHF
TRBJ2-7 NA few TRBV30 TGTGCCTGGAGTGCCTACTACGAGCAGTACTTC CAWSAYYEQYF
TRBJ2-1 TRBD2 NA TRBV29-1 TGCAGCGTTGATAAGCGGGAGAAGTCCTACAATGAGCAGTTCTTC CSVDKREKSYNEQFF
TRBJ1-4 NA NA TRBV5-1 TGCGCCAGCAGCTTAAGGGGCCCGGGAGGTGAAAAACTGTTTTTT CASSLRGPGGEKLFF
TRBJ2-5 TRBD2 NA TRBV6-5 TGTGCCAGCAGTCGTAGCGGGTTAGGAGAGACCCAGTACTTC CASSRSGLGETQYF
TRBJ2-2 NA NA TRBV7-9 TGTGCCAGCAGCCCCTTGTTGGGGGAGCTGTTTTTT CASSPLLGELFF
TRBJ1-5 TRBD1 few TRBV6-1 TGTGCCAGCAGTGTTATACAGGGGAGGAGCAATCAGCCCCAGCATTTT CASSVIQGRSNQPQHF
TRBJ1-1 NA NA TRBV7-2 TGTGCCAGCAGCTTAGTGCGGGGGGACACTGAAGCTTTCTTT CASSLVRGDTEAFF
TRBJ1-1 NA NA TRBV6-6 TGTGCCAGCCGAGTCCTGACAGAAAACACTGAAGCTTTCTTT CASRVLTENTEAFF
TRBJ2-1 TRBD2 NA TRBV11-3 TGTGCCAGCAGTCACGGGACTAGCAATGAGCAGTTCTTC CASSHGTSNEQFF
TRBJ2-3 TRBD1 few TRBV2 TGTGCCAGCGGACAGGGGGGGACAGATACGCAGTATTTT CASGQGGTDTQYF
TRBJ2-2 TRBD1 NA TRBV18 TGTGCCAGCCTACAGGGGCGCACCGGGGAGCTGTTTTTT CASLQGRTGELFF
TRBJ2-7 NA NA TRBV9 TGTGCCAGCGGCAATGGGGAGTTCGAGCAGTACTTC CASGNGEFEQYF
TRBJ2-3 NA NA TRBV2 TGTGCCAGCAGTGCGTACTTAAGCACAGATACGCAGTATTTT CASSAYLSTDTQYF
TRBJ1-3 NA NA TRBV5-1 TGCGCCAGCAGTCCGACAGGAGGAGATGGAAACACCATATATTTT CASSPTGGDGNTIYF
TRBJ1-4 NA NA TRBV28 TGTGCCAGCAGCGGGGGGGCAACTAATGAAAAACTGTTTTTT CASSGGATNEKLFF